This T cell receptor beta chain was obtained from a study of T cell clones after liver transplantation. TCRdb's copy holds only in-frame clones and misses some; the assay was immunoSEQ multiplex PCR. The sample has 49,000 or so clones, 65% to 80% seen once. This clone appeared a single time. This CDR3 contains 12 residues. Looked up from germline, CDR1 is MNHNS and CDR2 is SASEGT. The V end lost 7 bases, the J end lost 0 bases, and 3 bases lay between the germline ends. This clonotype originated in a human patient who received a liver transplant. The T cells may partly be graft donor cells. The material was CD4+ T cells from blood, obtained around 54 months after liver transplant. The chain links TRBV6-1 to TRBJ2-2; D is ambiguous. CDR3 sequence (DNA): TGTGCCAGCACAACGAACACCGGGGAGCTGTTTTTT. Translation gives CASTTNTGELFF.